Listed below are T cell receptor beta chains from one sample, sequenced in a study of response to subunit inactivated influenza vaccine. MiXCR, run by TCRdb on the RT-PCR reads, gives a single entry per CDR3 protein. The sample yields 800,000 to 1,000,000 distinct CDR3 sequences, 21% seen once. The sequenced sample was PBMCs from blood, obtained roughly 5 days after vaccination. These TCRs come from a man aged 50 or older who received an inactivated influenza vaccine. Each CDR3 is given with its conserved first and last residue. A D gene is named only where the DNA matches it firmly. Part of the rows lack a size; the others show once, few, many or a class for expanded clones.

clone size	V gene	J gene	D gene	CDR3 DNA	CDR3 protein
few	TRBV6-1	TRBJ2-3	NA	TGTGCCAGCAGTGGGGCTGGGCGGGGAGATACGCAGTATTTT	CASSGAGRGDTQYF
NA	TRBV18	TRBJ2-3	NA	TGTGCCAGCTCACCCTACCAAACACCCATAGATACGCAGTATTTT	CASSPYQTPIDTQYF
NA	TRBV20-1	TRBJ2-7	NA	TGCAGCGCTAGAGGAGTATGGGGGCGCCCCTACGAGCAGTACTTC	CSARGVWGRPYEQYF
NA	TRBV7-2	TRBJ2-7	TRBD1	TGTGCCAGCAGCATTAGCAGGGGGCGAAGCTCCTACGAGCAGTACTTC	CASSISRGRSSYEQYF
NA	TRBV20-1	TRBJ1-2	NA	TGCAGTGCTATTTACGGGTCCCAGGGCAGGGAGAGCGGAGGCTACACCTTC	CSAIYGSQGRESGGYTF
few	TRBV12-3/TRBV12-4	TRBJ2-1	TRBD2	TGTGCCAGCACCCTGACTAGCGGGACTAACAATGAGCAGTTCTTC	CASTLTSGTNNEQFF
NA	TRBV20-1	TRBJ2-1	NA	TGCAGTGCTACCAAATACAATGAGCAGTTCTTC	CSATKYNEQFF
few	TRBV10-3	TRBJ1-5	NA	TGTGCCATCAGTGAGGGGACGAGTAGCAATCAGCCCCAGCATTTT	CAISEGTSSNQPQHF
NA	TRBV6-2/TRBV6-3	TRBJ2-1	NA	TGTGCCAGCAACACAAAGGGACACTCGAACAATGAGCAGTTCTTC	CASNTKGHSNNEQFF
few	TRBV7-2	TRBJ1-2	NA	TGTGCCAGCAGTGCGGGCAGGGACTATGGCTACACCTTC	CASSAGRDYGYTF
NA	TRBV7-2	TRBJ2-7	TRBD2	TGTGCCAGCAGCTTAACTAGCGGGAAACGGTACGAGCAGTACTTC	CASSLTSGKRYEQYF
NA	TRBV5-6	TRBJ2-2	NA	TGTGCCATCAGCCCGGGTAGGAACACCGGGGAGCTGTTTTTT	CAISPGRNTGELFF
few	TRBV4-3	TRBJ2-3	TRBD2	TGCGCCAGCAGCCAACGGGGCGGGAGGGCCACAGATACGCAGTATTTT	CASSQRGGRATDTQYF
few	TRBV5-5	TRBJ1-6	NA	TGTGCCAGCAGGCACAGCGACTATAATTCACCCCTCCACTTT	CASRHSDYNSPLHF
NA	TRBV20-1	TRBJ1-2	TRBD1	TGCAGTGCTTACGTACGACAGGGGAAATATGGCTACACCTTC	CSAYVRQGKYGYTF
few	TRBV20-1	TRBJ1-2	NA	TGCAGTGCCCCTCTCAAGTATGGCTACACCTTC	CSAPLKYGYTF
NA	TRBV6-2/TRBV6-3	TRBJ2-1	TRBD2	TGTGCCAGCAGTTCGGCCTTGGTGGGAGGGCGGAATGAGCAGTTCTTC	CASSSALVGGRNEQFF
NA	TRBV6-5	TRBJ2-2	TRBD2	TGTGCCAGCAGTTCCAACGGGGGGGCTGGGAGCGGGGAGCTGTTTTTT	CASSSNGGAGSGELFF
NA	TRBV7-2	TRBJ1-6	NA	TGTGCCAGCCGGATACAGGAGATTAATTCACCCCTCCACTTT	CASRIQEINSPLHF
few	TRBV6-1	TRBJ1-2	NA	TGTGCCAGCAGCTCCAGGGAGGGGAACCCTAACTATGGCTACACCTTC	CASSSREGNPNYGYTF
NA	TRBV24-1	TRBJ1-2	NA	TGTGCCACCAGTGACCATGCGGGACCGACGGGCTACACCTTC	CATSDHAGPTGYTF
NA	TRBV4-2	TRBJ1-4	NA	TGTGCCAGCAGCCACTTAGGGAAGGGGACTAATGAAAAACTGTTTTTT	CASSHLGKGTNEKLFF
NA	TRBV7-9	TRBJ1-1	NA	TGTGCCAGCAGGCGGGACACCTGGAACACTGAAGCTTTCTTT	CASRRDTWNTEAFF
many	TRBV4-2	TRBJ2-5	NA	TGTGCCAGCAGCCCACGGCGGGGGCCGAGGGAGACCCAGTACTTC	CASSPRRGPRETQYF
many	TRBV9	TRBJ2-7	NA	TGTGCCAGCAGCGTGGGGGTAGTTATGCACGAGCAGTACTTC	CASSVGVVMHEQYF
many	TRBV12-3/TRBV12-4	TRBJ2-1	TRBD1	TGTGCCAGCAGTTCCCCAGACAGGGGAGGTGAGCAGTTCTTC	CASSSPDRGGEQFF
NA	TRBV20-1	TRBJ2-1	TRBD2	TGCACTCCTCAGGCCGGGGGGGCCAGTGAGCCGTTCTTC	CTPQAGGASEPFF
few	TRBV4-2	TRBJ2-1	TRBD2	TGTGCCAGCAGCCAGGGACTAGCGTCCGATGAGCAGTTCTTC	CASSQGLASDEQFF
NA	TRBV6-5	TRBJ1-4	TRBD1	TGTGCCAGCAGTTACTCCTCGGGACAGGGGACGGAAAAACTGTTTTTT	CASSYSSGQGTEKLFF
NA	TRBV27	TRBJ2-5	TRBD1	TGTGCCAGCAGTCAAGGGACAGGGGGAATAACCCAGTACTTC	CASSQGTGGITQYF
NA	TRBV5-1	TRBJ2-7	TRBD2	TGCGCCAGCAGCTTGTACCTAGCGGGAGGAACCTACGAGCAGTACTTC	CASSLYLAGGTYEQYF
few	TRBV7-9	TRBJ2-1	NA	TGTGCCAGCAGCTTCGTAGCGGTTAACAATGAGCAGTTCTTC	CASSFVAVNNEQFF
many	TRBV5-5	TRBJ1-2	TRBD1	TGTGCCAGCAGCTTAAACAGGGGGCTCTATGGCTACACCTTC	CASSLNRGLYGYTF
few	TRBV12-3/TRBV12-4	TRBJ2-4	NA	TGTGCCAGCAGTTTCGGCGGGACAGCGGGAAACATTCAGTACTTC	CASSFGGTAGNIQYF
NA	TRBV12-3/TRBV12-4	TRBJ1-1	TRBD1	TGTGCCAGCAGGAGCCAGCCCGGGACAGGGACACGACCTGAAGCTTTCTTT	CASRSQPGTGTRPEAFF
NA	TRBV5-5	TRBJ2-7	NA	TGTGCCAGCAGCTTAGCCAGGGTGGTCGAGCAGTACTTC	CASSLARVVEQYF
few	TRBV6-1	TRBJ1-1	NA	TGTGCCAGCAGTGAAATGGGATGGAGGGAGGGCTTGAACACTGAAGCTTTCTTT	CASSEMGWREGLNTEAFF
few	TRBV15	TRBJ2-3	NA	TGTGCCACCAGCAGACCCATGGACCGGTACACAGATACGCAGTATTTT	CATSRPMDRYTDTQYF
NA	TRBV7-2	TRBJ1-5	TRBD1	TGTGCCAGCAGCTCAATAGGGACAGGGAATCAGCCCCAGCATTTT	CASSSIGTGNQPQHF
few	TRBV6-1	TRBJ2-3	NA	TGTGCCAGCAGTGAAAACCCATACACCTCAGATACGCAGTATTTT	CASSENPYTSDTQYF
once	TRBV11-2	TRBJ1-1	NA	TGTGCCAGCAGCCCGGGGGGTTACACTGAAGCTTTCTTT	CASSPGGYTEAFF
NA	TRBV6-1	TRBJ1-2	NA	TGTGCCAGCAGTCCCCTGGGCAGGGCTTTTGGCTACACCTTC	CASSPLGRAFGYTF
many	TRBV5-6	TRBJ2-1	NA	TGTGCCAGCAGCTTGGCCAACTACAATGAGCAGTTCTTC	CASSLANYNEQFF
few	TRBV29-1	TRBJ2-1	NA	TGCAGCGTTGTAAGGAGCTCCTACAATGAGCAGTTCTTC	CSVVRSSYNEQFF
few	TRBV10-3	TRBJ2-2	NA	TGTGCCATCAGTGGGCAGGTGCCCGGGGAGCTGTTTTTT	CAISGQVPGELFF
few	TRBV5-1	TRBJ2-1	NA	TGCGCCAGCAGCTTGGGGGACACTCTAGAGCAGTTCTTC	CASSLGDTLEQFF
NA	TRBV27	TRBJ1-1	NA	TGTGCCAGCAGTTTATGGGGAGGGAGGGAAACTGAAGCTTTCTTT	CASSLWGGRETEAFF
few	TRBV20-1	TRBJ2-4	NA	TGCAGTGCTAGAGGTACACTCGACATTCAGTACTTC	CSARGTLDIQYF
NA	TRBV7-9	TRBJ1-5	TRBD1	TGTGCCAGCAGCTTGTGGGGCAGGGGGCCGGCTCAGCCCCAGCATTTT	CASSLWGRGPAQPQHF
few	TRBV12-3/TRBV12-4	TRBJ1-3	NA	TGTGCCAGCAGTTGGTCCTCAGGGAGTTTGGCTGGAAACACCATATATTTT	CASSWSSGSLAGNTIYF